The 18 T cell receptor beta chains given below trace back to one sample, sequenced in a study of T cells in localized non-small cell lung cancer. Sequenced by immunoSEQ multiplex PCR; TCRdb stores in-frame clones only, minus some. The sample has 50,000 or so clones, around three quarters seen once. The sample consisted of PBMCs, taken before any cancer treatment. These receptors came from a woman aged 40 to 75 with stage II lung adenocarcinoma.

The V gene is TRBV28, the J gene TRBJ1-3; 9 bases agree with TRBD1. Germline assignment: CDR1 MDHEN and CDR2 SYDVKM. The J segment lost 4 bases and the V segment lost 5 bases, leaving 6 bases of the junction unmatched. The CDR3 sequence is 15 residues long. CDR3 amino acids: CASSLGQGNGNTIYF. The CDR3 coding sequence is TGTGCCAGCAGTCTCGGACAGGGGAACGGAAACACCATATATTTT.

The chain joins TRBV18 to TRBJ1-1; 8 bases map to TRBD1. The CDR3 loop spans 13 amino acids. Per the germline V gene, CDR1 is KGHSH and CDR2 is LQKENI. Trimming took 3 bases from V and 5 from J; bases not matched to a gene: 2. The CDR3: CASSPDRGTEAFF. In nucleotides, the CDR3 is TGTGCCAGCTCACCTGACAGGGGAACTGAAGCTTTCTTT. The full variable domain, completed using reference TRBV18 and TRBJ1-1, is NAGVMQNPRHLVRRRGQEARLRCSPMKGHSHVYWYRQLPEEGLKFMVYLQKENIIDESGMPKERFSAEFPKEGPSILRIQQVVRGDSAAYFCASSPDRGTEAFFGQGTRLTVV.

The chain uses TRBV18 and TRBJ1-2; a weak D match, TRBD1 (6 bases). Trimming took 0 bases from V and 4 from J, leaving 9 bases between them. Germline CDR1 is KGHSH and CDR2 is LQKENI. This CDR3 has 14 residues. This CDR3 is CASSPPDSRYGYTF. CDR3 nucleotides: TGTGCCAGCTCACCACCGGACAGCCGCTATGGCTACACCTTC.

This rearrangement joins TRBV25-1 to TRBJ1-4; 8 bases are shared with TRBD1. This CDR3 region has 16 residues. V gave up 3 bases and J gave up 8 bases; unmatched junction bases: 11. Looked up from germline, CDR1 is MGHDK and CDR2 is SYGVNS. The CDR3 DNA follows: TGTGCCAGCAGTGATAATCGGCAGGGGGCAGGAGAAAAACTGTTTTTT. Translating it yields CASSDNRQGAGEKLFF. The full variable domain, rest sourced from reference TRBV25-1 and TRBJ1-4, is EADIYQTPRYLVIGTGKKITLECSQTMGHDKMYWYQQDPGMELHLIHYSYGVNSTEKGDLSSESTVSRIRTEHFPLTLESARPSHTSQYLCASSDNRQGAGEKLFFGSGTQLSVL.

V and J are TRBV6-5 and TRBJ1-1, with D maybe TRBD1 (6 bases). The length of the CDR3 is 14 residues. Per germline, CDR1 MNHEY and CDR2 SVGAGI. Trimming pared 7 bases from V and 1 base from J, leaving 13 bases between. The CDR3 protein is CASTPGDKNTEAFF. CDR3 in DNA: TGTGCCAGCACCCCGGGGGACAAGAACACTGAAGCTTTCTTT.

This clone was detected a few times. V and J are TRBV19 and TRBJ2-1; perhaps TRBD2 as D (6 bases). Per germline, CDR1 LNHDA and CDR2 SQIVND (reference sequence). The CDR3 loop spans 14 amino acids. V was shortened by 0 bases and J by 10 bases, with 13 bases between the two germline ends. CDR3 DNA: TGTGCCAGTAGTATAGATCCGTCTAGCGCCGAGCAGTTCTTC. Translated, it gives CASSIDPSSAEQFF. The full variable domain, rest sourced from reference TRBV19 and TRBJ2-1, is DGGITQSPKYLFRKEGQNVTLSCEQNLNHDAMYWYRQDPGQGLRLIYYSQIVNDFQKGDIAEGYSVSREKKESFPLTVTSAQKNPTAFYLCASSIDPSSAEQFFGPGTRLTVL.

J is TRBJ1-2 and V is TRBV7-2; tentatively, D is TRBD1 (6 bases). This CDR3 spans 13 amino acids. Trimming stripped 5 bases from V and 1 base from J, with 8 bases between. Looked up from germline, CDR1 is SGHTA and CDR2 is FQGNSA. CDR3 nucleotides: TGTGCCAGCAGCGCGGACAGTAACTATGGCTACACCTTC. It codes for CASSADSNYGYTF.

The chain combines TRBV6-1 with TRBJ1-1; no definite D call. The CDR3 extends over 15 amino acids. V lost 6 bases and J 0 bases, leaving 14 bases between the germline ends. CDR1 is MNHNS and CDR2 is SASEGT in the germline V gene. CDR3 residues: CASRSTEKMNTEAFF. The CDR3 DNA follows: TGTGCCAGCAGGTCAACAGAGAAAATGAACACTGAAGCTTTCTTT.

The V and J genes are TRBV6-5 and TRBJ1-2; D is unresolved. The V gene lost 7 bases and the J gene lost 4 bases, with 16 bases spanning the gap. In germline, CDR1 is MNHEY, CDR2 SVGAGI. The CDR3 sequence is 14 residues long. The CDR3 spells CASTAGTSSYGYTF. CDR3 DNA sequence: TGTGCCAGCACCGCAGGAACGTCGTCCTATGGCTACACCTTC.

The rearrangement links TRBV27 to TRBJ2-2; unclear D gene. The V gene's germline CDR1 is MNHEY and CDR2 SMNVEV (reference sequence). The CDR3 loop spans 13 amino acids. The V gene lost 5 bases and the J gene lost 6 bases, with 10 bases spanning the gap. DNA for the CDR3: TGTGCCAGCAGTGATTTACACGCCGGGGAGCTGTTTTTT. The encoded protein is CASSDLHAGELFF.

The rearrangement joins TRBV6-6 to TRBJ2-5; TRBD2 aligns across 7 bases. Germline-derived CDR1 and CDR2 are MNHNY and SVGAGI (reference sequence). The length of the CDR3 is 12 residues. J lost 4 bases, V lost 4 bases, and 0 bases had no gene match. The CDR3 sequence: CASSWEGETQYF. In DNA form, the CDR3 reads TGTGCCAGCAGTTGGGAGGGAGAGACCCAGTACTTC.

The rearrangement uses TRBV6-1 and TRBJ2-7, with 7 bases lining up with TRBD2. V was clipped by 10 bases and J by 0 bases; unmatched bases: 6. The V gene's germline CDR1 is MNHNS and CDR2 SASEGT. The CDR3 sequence is 13 residues long. This CDR3 is CATLGGSSYEQYF. The DNA of the CDR3 is TGTGCCACCCTCGGGGGGAGCTCCTACGAGCAGTACTTC.

The gene calls are TRBV10-3 and TRBJ2-7; TRBD1 matches at 8 bases. CDR1 is ENHRY, CDR2 SYGVKD, per germline. The CDR3 is made up of 15 amino acids. J was trimmed by 5 bases and V by 5 bases; bases with no gene match: 11. As DNA, the CDR3 is TGTGCCATCAGTCTCGCCCGGACAGGGTTACACGAGCAGTACTTC. Translated: CAISLARTGLHEQYF.

The chain uses TRBV4-2 and TRBJ1-1; TRBD1 might be the D (5 bases). CDR1 LGHNA and CDR2 YNFKEQ come from the germline V gene. There are 15 residues in the CDR3. Trimming took off 2 bases at V and 0 bases at J, with 10 bases between the two ends. The CDR3 is CASSQPGTVNTEAFF. CDR3 DNA sequence: TGTGCCAGCAGCCAACCCGGGACGGTGAACACTGAAGCTTTCTTT.

The chain recombines TRBV27 with TRBJ1-1; tentatively, D is TRBD1 (6 bases). The CDR3 runs to 15 residues. V lost 4 bases and J 1 base, leaving 13 bases between the germline ends. Per germline, CDR1 MNHEY and CDR2 SMNVEV (reference sequence). CDR3 loop: CASSSAGTSNTEAFF. CDR3 nucleotides: TGTGCCAGCAGTTCAGCCGGGACATCGAACACTGAAGCTTTCTTT.

The CDR3 protein is CASSSPPRDTQYF. In nucleotides, the CDR3 is TGTGCCAGCAGCTCACCCCCAAGAGATACGCAGTATTTT. The chain recombines TRBV5-4 with TRBJ2-3; no definite D call. V lost 3 bases and J 5 bases, leaving 10 bases between the germline ends. The CDR3 sequence is 13 residues long. The germline V gene encodes CDR1 SGHNT and CDR2 YYREEE (reference sequence).

CDR3 DNA sequence: TGTGCCACCGAGGCGGGCAGGGCCGGGAATGAGCAGTTCTTC. It yields the protein CATEAGRAGNEQFF. This chain uses TRBV15 with TRBJ2-1; D might be TRBD1 or TRBD2, each matching 5 bases. Trimming took 8 bases from V and 7 from J, leaving 18 bases between them. This CDR3 comprises 14 residues. Germline V gene lookup returns CDR1 LNHNV and CDR2 YYDKDF (reference sequence).

The V and J genes are TRBV9 and TRBJ2-1; D is perhaps TRBD1 or TRBD2 (7 bases each). Germline assignment: CDR1 SGDLS and CDR2 YYNGEE. V was cut by 7 bases and J by 7 bases, with 21 bases left in between. The CDR3 runs to 15 residues. In DNA form, the CDR3 reads TGTGCCAGCGGAAAAGGGAGGGGGCGGTGGAATGAGCAGTTCTTC. Its translation: CASGKGRGRWNEQFF.